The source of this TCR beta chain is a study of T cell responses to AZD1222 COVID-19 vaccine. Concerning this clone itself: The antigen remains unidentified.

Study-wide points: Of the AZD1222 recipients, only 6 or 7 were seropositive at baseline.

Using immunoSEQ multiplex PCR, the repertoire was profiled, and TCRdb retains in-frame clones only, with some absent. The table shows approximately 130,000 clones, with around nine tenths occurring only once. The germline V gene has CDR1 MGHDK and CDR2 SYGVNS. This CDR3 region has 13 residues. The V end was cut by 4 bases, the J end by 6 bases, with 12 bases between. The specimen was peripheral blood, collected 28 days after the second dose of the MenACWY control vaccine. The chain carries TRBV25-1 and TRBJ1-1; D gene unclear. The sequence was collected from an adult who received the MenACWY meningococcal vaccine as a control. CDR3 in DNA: TGTGCCAGCAGTGTCGGTGGGAGGGCTGAAGCTTTCTTT. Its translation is CASSVGGRAEAFF.